A selection of T cell receptor beta chains follows, all from one sample in a study of T cells in Graves' hyperthyroidism and ophthalmopathy. TCRdb itself ran the multiplex PCR reads through MiXCR, one entry per CDR3 protein. The table has about 640,000 distinct CDR3 sequences, just under 45% seen once. Sample: peripheral blood or thyroid tissue (not recorded which). These receptor sequences come from an adult man with Graves' disease, either hyperthyroidism or ophthalmopathy (not recorded which). The CDR3 runs from the conserved cysteine through the conserved F or W. The order of the fields is CDR3 protein, CDR3 DNA, V gene, D gene, clone size, J gene. A D gene is named only where the DNA matches it firmly. Clone size, where shown, is once, few, many, or a class for clones that have expanded.

CDR3aa: CSVGTGAAEETQYF
CDR3nt: TGCAGCGTTGGGACAGGGGCAGCGGAAGAGACCCAGTACTTC
v_gene: TRBV29-1
d_gene: TRBD1
abundance: NA
j_gene: TRBJ2-5

CDR3aa: CASSLFSGGGGEQYF
CDR3nt: TGTGCCAGCAGCTTATTTTCGGGTGGAGGGGGAGAGCAGTACTTC
v_gene: TRBV7-2
d_gene: NA
abundance: NA
j_gene: TRBJ2-7

CDR3aa: CSVGREEGFEGTEAFF
CDR3nt: TGCAGCGTTGGGAGGGAGGAGGGTTTTGAAGGTACTGAAGCTTTCTTT
v_gene: TRBV29-1
d_gene: NA
abundance: many
j_gene: TRBJ1-1

CDR3aa: CASSYSRDSNQPQHF
CDR3nt: TGTGCCAGCAGTTACAGCCGAGATAGCAATCAGCCCCAGCATTTT
v_gene: TRBV2
d_gene: NA
abundance: few
j_gene: TRBJ1-5

CDR3aa: CSAGGTQETQYF
CDR3nt: TGCAGCGCCGGTGGGACTCAAGAGACCCAGTACTTC
v_gene: TRBV29-1
d_gene: NA
abundance: NA
j_gene: TRBJ2-5

CDR3aa: CASSGWAQGNEKLFF
CDR3nt: TGTGCCAGCAGCGGATGGGCTCAGGGGAATGAAAAACTGTTTTTT
v_gene: TRBV7-3
d_gene: NA
abundance: few
j_gene: TRBJ1-4

CDR3aa: CASSSVDLLDGQPQHF
CDR3nt: TGTGCCAGCAGTTCCGTGGATCTCTTGGATGGTCAGCCCCAGCATTTT
v_gene: TRBV6-5
d_gene: NA
abundance: few
j_gene: TRBJ1-5

CDR3aa: CASSLKGVGYTF
CDR3nt: TGTGCCAGCAGTTTAAAAGGGGTTGGCTACACCTTC
v_gene: TRBV28
d_gene: NA
abundance: NA
j_gene: TRBJ1-2

CDR3aa: CSARAAGGWTEAFF
CDR3nt: TGCAGTGCTAGAGCGGCAGGGGGTTGGACTGAAGCTTTCTTT
v_gene: TRBV20-1
d_gene: TRBD1
abundance: NA
j_gene: TRBJ1-1

CDR3aa: CASMVGETQYF
CDR3nt: TGTGCCAGCATGGTAGGGGAGACCCAGTACTTC
v_gene: TRBV2
d_gene: NA
abundance: many
j_gene: TRBJ2-5

CDR3aa: CASSGGSEKLFF
CDR3nt: TGTGCCAGCAGTGGGGGAAGTGAAAAACTGTTTTTT
v_gene: TRBV2
d_gene: NA
abundance: NA
j_gene: TRBJ1-4

CDR3aa: CASSPDRGRTLYGYTF
CDR3nt: TGTGCCAGCAGCCCGGACAGGGGCCGAACTCTCTATGGCTACACCTTC
v_gene: TRBV5-1
d_gene: TRBD1
abundance: few
j_gene: TRBJ1-2

CDR3aa: CASSQGVLAGELFF
CDR3nt: TGTGCCAGCAGCCAAGGCGTTTTGGCCGGGGAGCTGTTTTTT
v_gene: TRBV6-1
d_gene: NA
abundance: NA
j_gene: TRBJ2-2

CDR3aa: CATSEQGQGSNQPQHF
CDR3nt: TGTGCCACCAGTGAACAGGGACAGGGGTCGAATCAGCCCCAGCATTTT
v_gene: TRBV24-1
d_gene: TRBD1
abundance: many
j_gene: TRBJ1-5

CDR3aa: CSADGQGTGETQYF
CDR3nt: TGCAGTGCGGATGGACAGGGGACGGGGGAGACCCAGTACTTC
v_gene: TRBV20-1
d_gene: TRBD1
abundance: NA
j_gene: TRBJ2-5

CDR3aa: CASSLVAGASTEAFF
CDR3nt: TGTGCCAGCAGCTTGGTCGCGGGGGCTTCCACTGAAGCTTTCTTT
v_gene: TRBV7-6
d_gene: NA
abundance: NA
j_gene: TRBJ1-1

CDR3aa: CASSQGQLEAFF
CDR3nt: TGTGCCAGCAGCCAAGGACAGCTTGAAGCTTTCTTT
v_gene: TRBV3-1
d_gene: NA
abundance: few
j_gene: TRBJ1-1

CDR3aa: CATSRVAGEGSGNTIYF
CDR3nt: TGTGCCACCAGCAGAGTGGCGGGAGAGGGTTCTGGAAACACCATATATTTT
v_gene: TRBV15
d_gene: NA
abundance: NA
j_gene: TRBJ1-3

CDR3aa: CASSEETPLHF
CDR3nt: TGTGCCAGCAGTGAGGAAACACCCCTCCACTTT
v_gene: TRBV25-1
d_gene: NA
abundance: once
j_gene: TRBJ1-6

CDR3aa: CSVADREGTRELFF
CDR3nt: TGCAGCGTCGCGGACAGGGAGGGGACCAGGGAGCTGTTTTTT
v_gene: TRBV29-1
d_gene: NA
abundance: NA
j_gene: TRBJ2-2

CDR3aa: CASSFSPSYEQYF
CDR3nt: TGTGCTAGCAGCTTTAGCCCCTCCTACGAGCAGTACTTC
v_gene: TRBV5-1
d_gene: NA
abundance: few
j_gene: TRBJ2-7

CDR3aa: CASSGPKSEQYF
CDR3nt: TGTGCCAGCAGTGGTCCCAAAAGCGAGCAGTACTTC
v_gene: TRBV6-1
d_gene: NA
abundance: NA
j_gene: TRBJ2-7

CDR3aa: CASSLAGGQVPSGANVLTF
CDR3nt: TGTGCCAGCAGCTTGGCAGGGGGACAGGTTCCCTCTGGGGCCAACGTCCTGACTTTC
v_gene: TRBV5-4
d_gene: TRBD1
abundance: few
j_gene: TRBJ2-6

CDR3aa: CASSQRTGGTDTGELFF
CDR3nt: TGCGCCAGCAGCCAACGTACAGGGGGCACAGACACCGGGGAGCTGTTTTTT
v_gene: TRBV4-1
d_gene: TRBD1
abundance: NA
j_gene: TRBJ2-2

CDR3aa: CAISDGDTEAFF
CDR3nt: TGTGCCATCAGTGACGGGGACACTGAAGCTTTCTTT
v_gene: TRBV10-3
d_gene: NA
abundance: NA
j_gene: TRBJ1-1

CDR3aa: CASRDRNSYGYTF
CDR3nt: TGTGCCAGCAGAGATCGGAACAGTTATGGCTACACCTTC
v_gene: TRBV25-1
d_gene: NA
abundance: NA
j_gene: TRBJ1-2

CDR3aa: CATSRGLGYGYTF
CDR3nt: TGTGCCACCAGCAGGGGCCTAGGGTATGGCTACACCTTC
v_gene: TRBV24-1
d_gene: NA
abundance: many
j_gene: TRBJ1-2

CDR3aa: CASSVEVNTEAFF
CDR3nt: TGTGCCAGCAGCGTAGAGGTGAACACTGAAGCTTTCTTT
v_gene: TRBV9
d_gene: NA
abundance: many
j_gene: TRBJ1-1

CDR3aa: CASSPDRGNEKLFF
CDR3nt: TGTGCCAGCAGCCCTGACAGGGGCAATGAAAAACTGTTTTTT
v_gene: TRBV9
d_gene: TRBD1
abundance: NA
j_gene: TRBJ1-4